This TCR beta chain was recovered during a study of monozygotic twins with inflammatory bowel disease. This CDR3 comprises 13 residues. Germline V CDR1 and CDR2: LNHNV, YYDKDF (reference sequence). UMIs were attached via template switching, each with a 6-nucleotide sample barcode. From its re-call of the 5' RACE reads, TCRdb lists each CDR3 protein once, without DNA. The sample data list a few hundred thousand distinct CDR3 sequences. V gene TRBV15 combines with J gene TRBJ1-1. The sequence came from a human donor with ulcerative colitis or Crohn's disease, or a healthy co-twin of an affected twin (not recorded which). Sequenced: blood. This chain's CDR3 is CATSGHYDTEAFF.